This section outlines one TCR beta chain sequence together with its context. V was shortened by 0 bases and J by 5 bases, with 16 bases between the two germline ends. This CDR3 has 16 residues. Germline V CDR1 and CDR2: LGHNA, YSLEER. This sample is part of a study of blood T cell repertoires in COVID-19. Study context: The study drew acute and convalescent COVID-19 samples from the United States, Italy and Spain. T cells, B-cell-depleted T cells, or PBMCs provided the cDNA or gDNA that served as material.

As originally analysed: Reference gene primer amplification yielded estimated nucleated cell counts. Data came from immunoSEQ multiplex PCR; TCRdb stores just in-frame clones and leaves some out. Clonal size and the V and J genes are those of that table, whereas D and trimming came from the DNA. The table records about 25,000 clones, about 88% of them present only once. The sequenced sample consisted of peripheral blood. The chain recombines TRBV4-3 with TRBJ2-5; D perhaps matches TRBD2 (6 bases). This sequence originates from a man aged 65 to 79 with active COVID-19. The CDR3 DNA reads TGCGCCAGCAGCCAAGATCCTGGTAGCGGTTGGGAGACCCAGTACTTC. Its protein is CASSQDPGSGWETQYF.